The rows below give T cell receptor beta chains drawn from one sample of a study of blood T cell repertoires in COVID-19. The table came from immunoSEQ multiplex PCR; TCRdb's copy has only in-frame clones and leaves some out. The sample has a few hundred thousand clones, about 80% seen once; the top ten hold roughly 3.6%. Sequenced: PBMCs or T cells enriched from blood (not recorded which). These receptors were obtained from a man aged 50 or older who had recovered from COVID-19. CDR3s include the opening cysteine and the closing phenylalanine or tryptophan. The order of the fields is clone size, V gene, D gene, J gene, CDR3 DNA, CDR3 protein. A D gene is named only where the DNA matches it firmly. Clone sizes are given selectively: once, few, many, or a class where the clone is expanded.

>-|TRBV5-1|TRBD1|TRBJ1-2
TGCGCCAGCAGGGGACAGACTTCCTATGGCTACACCTTC
CASRGQTSYGYTF
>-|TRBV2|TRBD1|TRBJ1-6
TGTGCCAGCAGTGCCACAGGGGGTAATTCACCCCTCCACTTT
CASSATGGNSPLHF
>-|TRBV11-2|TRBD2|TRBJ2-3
TGTGCCAGCAGCAGGAGCGGGAGTTCAGATACGCAGTATTTT
CASSRSGSSDTQYF
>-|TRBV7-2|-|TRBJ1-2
TGTGCCAGCAGCTCCGACATTCGGGGGGGCTACACCTTC
CASSSDIRGGYTF
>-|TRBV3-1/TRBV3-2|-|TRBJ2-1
TGTGCCAGCAGCCAAGACAGGTTTCTATACAATGAGCAGTTCTTC
CASSQDRFLYNEQFF
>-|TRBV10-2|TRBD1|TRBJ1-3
TGCGCCAGCAGTGAGAGGCCGGGACAGGTTGGAAACACCATATATTTT
CASSERPGQVGNTIYF
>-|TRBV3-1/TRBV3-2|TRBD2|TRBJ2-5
TGTGCCAGCAGCCAAGGTAGCGGGAGCTACCAAGAGACCCAGTACTTC
CASSQGSGSYQETQYF
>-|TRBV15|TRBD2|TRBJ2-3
TGTGCCACCAGCAGCCACACGGGGGGTGCTCTCACAGATACGCAGTATTTT
CATSSHTGGALTDTQYF
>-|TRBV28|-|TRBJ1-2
TGTGCCAGCATCAGCGGATCTAACTATGGCTACACCTTC
CASISGSNYGYTF
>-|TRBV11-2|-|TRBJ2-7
TGTGCCAGCAGCGTTGACTTAAGCGCTACCTACGAGCAGTACTTC
CASSVDLSATYEQYF
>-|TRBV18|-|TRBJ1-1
TGTGCCAGCTCACCACAGAGTATGAACACTGAAGCTTTCTTT
CASSPQSMNTEAFF
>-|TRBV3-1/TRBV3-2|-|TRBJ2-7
TGTGCCAGCAGCCGCGGAAGGGCGGGGGCGCAGTACTTC
CASSRGRAGAQYF
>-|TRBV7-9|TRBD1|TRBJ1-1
TGTGCCAGCAGCGCCAGACAGGGTCTGACTGAAGCTTTCTTT
CASSARQGLTEAFF
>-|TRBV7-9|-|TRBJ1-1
TGTGCCAGCAGCTTTGAGGGAACGAACGCTGAAGCTTTCTTT
CASSFEGTNAEAFF
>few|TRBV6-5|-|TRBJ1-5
TGTGCCAGCGACTTCAGCAATCAGCCCCAGCATTTT
CASDFSNQPQHF
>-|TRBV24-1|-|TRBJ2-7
TGTGCCACCAGTGACTCACAGGGGGGGACCCTCTCCTACGAGCAGTACTTC
CATSDSQGGTLSYEQYF
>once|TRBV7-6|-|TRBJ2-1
TGTGCCAGCAGCCCCCCGGGAAGAAATGAGCAGTTCTTC
CASSPPGRNEQFF
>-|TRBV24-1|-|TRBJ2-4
TGTGCCACCAGTGATGCCGGGGGTTCAAAAAACATTCAGTACTTC
CATSDAGGSKNIQYF
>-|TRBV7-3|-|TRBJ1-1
TGTGCCAGCAGCTCCCTTAGGGGCTCTGAAGCTTTCTTT
CASSSLRGSEAFF
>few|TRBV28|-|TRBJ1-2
TGTGCCAGCAGTTTACGAACCCCGCAGGGTAAGGGCTACACCTTC
CASSLRTPQGKGYTF
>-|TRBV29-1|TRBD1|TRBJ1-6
TGCAGCGTCCGGACAGGGACATCCTATAATTCACCCCTCCACTTT
CSVRTGTSYNSPLHF
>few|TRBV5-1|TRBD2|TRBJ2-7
TGCGCCAGCAGCTCAGATCCGGGGACTAGCTTGGACGAGCAGTACTTC
CASSSDPGTSLDEQYF
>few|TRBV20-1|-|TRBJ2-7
TGCAGTGCTAGTTTGGGCCGTAGCTCCTACGAGCAGTACTTC
CSASLGRSSYEQYF
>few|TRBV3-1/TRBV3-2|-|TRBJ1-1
TGTGCCAGCAGCCTCCCAGGGGTAGGAGCTTTCTTT
CASSLPGVGAFF
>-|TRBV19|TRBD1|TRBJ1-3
TGTGCCAGTATTCCGGACAGGGCGTCTGGAAACACCATATATTTT
CASIPDRASGNTIYF
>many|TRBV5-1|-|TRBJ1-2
TGCGCCAGCAGCCTGGGGTTTAGCAGCTCGAACTATGGCTACACCTTC
CASSLGFSSSNYGYTF
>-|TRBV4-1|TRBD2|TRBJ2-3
TGCGCCAGCAAGGAGGCTAGCGGGGTCACAGATACGCAGTATTTT
CASKEASGVTDTQYF
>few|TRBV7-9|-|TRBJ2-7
TGTGCCAGCAGCTCACAGGGTTACGAGCAGTACTTC
CASSSQGYEQYF
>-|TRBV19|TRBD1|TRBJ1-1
TGTGCCAGTAGTATCTTGCGGACAGGTTACACTGAAGCTTTCTTT
CASSILRTGYTEAFF
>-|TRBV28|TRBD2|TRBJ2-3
TGTGCCACCCGGAGTAGCGGGAGTAGCACAGATACGCAGTATTTT
CATRSSGSSTDTQYF
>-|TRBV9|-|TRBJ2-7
TGTGCCAGCAGCGTAGCCTCTTTCGACGAGCAGTACTTC
CASSVASFDEQYF
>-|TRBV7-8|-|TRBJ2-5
TGTGCCAGCAGCTACCCTCTCGCCCACGAAGCCTTGGAGACCCAGTACTTC
CASSYPLAHEALETQYF
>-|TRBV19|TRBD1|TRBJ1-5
TGTGCCAGTAGCCGGGACAGGGGGTTCAATCAGCCCCAGCATTTT
CASSRDRGFNQPQHF
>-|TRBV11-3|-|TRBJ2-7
TGTGCCAGCAGTCAAGGGGGGGTCAGCTCCTACGAGCAGTACTTC
CASSQGGVSSYEQYF
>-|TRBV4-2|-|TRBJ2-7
TGTGCCAGCAGCCAAGGACAGGAAATAATGTACGAGCAGTACTTC
CASSQGQEIMYEQYF
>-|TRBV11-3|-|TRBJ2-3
TGTGCCAGCAGCTTACAAGGGGGGGCAGATACGCAGTATTTT
CASSLQGGADTQYF
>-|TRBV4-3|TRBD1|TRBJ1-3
TGCGCCAGCAGCATGGGACAGGGATCCAACACCATATATTTT
CASSMGQGSNTIYF
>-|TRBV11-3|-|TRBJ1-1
TGTGCCAGCAGCTTCCGGGGAGGGGGTCGGACTGAAGCTTTCTTT
CASSFRGGGRTEAFF
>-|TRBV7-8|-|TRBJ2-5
TGTGCCAGCAGCCCTAGGGGGAGCCAAGAGACCCAGTACTTC
CASSPRGSQETQYF
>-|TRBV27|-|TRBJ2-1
TGTGCCAGCAGTAGAAGTGGAGTGCCCAATGAGCAGTTCTTC
CASSRSGVPNEQFF
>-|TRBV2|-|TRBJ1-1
TGTGCCAGCAGTAACTCGGGGGTAACTGAAGCTTTCTTT
CASSNSGVTEAFF
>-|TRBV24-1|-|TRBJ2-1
TGTGCCACCAGTGATTTTAACCGCAGGGAGCAGTTCTTC
CATSDFNRREQFF
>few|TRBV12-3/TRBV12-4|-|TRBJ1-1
TGTGCCAGCAGTCTCCTCCCGGACACTGAAGCTTTCTTT
CASSLLPDTEAFF
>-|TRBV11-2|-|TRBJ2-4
TGTGCCAGCAGCTCTAGCCCGTGGATGGTCAAAAACATTCAGTACTTC
CASSSSPWMVKNIQYF
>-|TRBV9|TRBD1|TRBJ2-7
TGTGCCAGCAGCCCACCGAGGGGGACAGGGTTAATCGAGCAGTACTTC
CASSPPRGTGLIEQYF
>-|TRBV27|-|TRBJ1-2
TGTGCCAGCAGTTTAGTGTCAGATTCCTATGGCTACACCTTC
CASSLVSDSYGYTF
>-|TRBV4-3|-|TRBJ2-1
TGCGCCAGCAGCCAAGCGAACTCCCCTTACAATGAGCAGTTCTTC
CASSQANSPYNEQFF
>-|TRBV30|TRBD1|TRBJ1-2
TGTGCCGCCCGGACAGGATACTATGGCTACACCTTC
CAARTGYYGYTF
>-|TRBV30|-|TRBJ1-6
TGTGCCTGGGGACGGTTGGAGGGACCCCTCCACTTT
CAWGRLEGPLHF
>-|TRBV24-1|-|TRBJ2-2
TGTGCCACCAGTGAGACGCGTTCCACAGGGCTCACCGGGGAGCTGTTTTTT
CATSETRSTGLTGELFF
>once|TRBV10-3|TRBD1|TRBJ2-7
TGTGCCATCAGTCCGACAGGGCCCAAAGCTTACGAGCAGTACTTC
CAISPTGPKAYEQYF
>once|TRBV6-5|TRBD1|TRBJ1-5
TGTGCCAGCAGCCTGGACAGGGGTAATCAGCCCCAGCATTTT
CASSLDRGNQPQHF
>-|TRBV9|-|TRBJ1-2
TGTGCCAGCAGCGTAGTCCCCGGGGATGGCTACACCTTC
CASSVVPGDGYTF
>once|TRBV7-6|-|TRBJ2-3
TGTGCCAGCAGCTACGGAGGGGAGGTCGGCACAGATACGCAGTATTTT
CASSYGGEVGTDTQYF
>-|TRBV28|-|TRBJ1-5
TGTGCCAGCAGTAGCGGCCAGGGGAACGATCAGCCCCAGCATTTT
CASSSGQGNDQPQHF